A single T cell receptor beta chain is shown here with its context. Its matching antigen is unknown. Deletions cut 6 bases from V and 6 bases from J, with 5 bases between. This CDR3 spans 10 amino acids. CDR1 is LNHDA, CDR2 SQIVND, per germline (reference sequence). This sample was taken from a study of T-cell memory formation after mild COVID-19. Study-wide results and limits: Later expanders leaned toward CD4+, whereas clones contracting from day 15 to 85 were balanced CD4/CD8.

TCRdb re-analysed the 5' RACE reads in MiXCR, keeping a single row per CDR3 protein. The repertoire holds 500,000 to 650,000 distinct CDR3 sequences, with less than 25% as singletons. This clonotype was obtained from an adult woman who had mild COVID-19 (a few samples of this study predate the infection). Cell type and time point are not known. The sequencing input was PBMCs or a T cell subset sorted from them (not recorded which). The chain combines TRBV19 with TRBJ2-5; D is unresolved. CDR3 sequence (DNA): TGTGCCAGTAGAACGAAGACCCAGTACTTC. Its protein product is CASRTKTQYF. The complete variable domain, with remaining parts taken from reference TRBV19 and TRBJ2-5, reads DGGITQSPKYLFRKEGQNVTLSCEQNLNHDAMYWYRQDPGQGLRLIYYSQIVNDFQKGDIAEGYSVSREKKESFPLTVTSAQKNPTAFYLCASRTKTQYFGPGTRLLVL.